What follows is one TCR beta chain and its context. Its antigen is unidentified. The sample comes from a study of CD8 T cells in ankylosing spondylitis. Study-wide points: Reported data indicate significant enrichment of disease-linked clones within matched ankylosing spondylitis synovial fluid. A TCR beta motif made of eight highly homologous variants seemed typical of ankylosing spondylitis blood.

This CDR3 has 14 amino acids. After removal of 4 bases from V and 5 bases from J, the junction contained 6 bases not matched to a gene. Germline V gene data show CDR1 as KGHSH and CDR2 as LQKENI. TCRdb re-derived calls from the 5' RACE reads in MiXCR, one entry per CDR3 protein. The table has around 440,000 distinct CDR3 sequences, 17% seen once; the top ten hold around 0.92%. The receptor was derived from a male donor with ankylosing spondylitis. The sample taken for sequencing was blood, either unsorted or a sorted T cell fraction (not recorded which). V gene TRBV18 combines with J gene TRBJ2-3; 7 nucleotides match TRBD1. Here the CDR3 reads CASSLESGGDTQYF. As DNA, the CDR3 is TGTGCCAGCTCACTTGAGTCAGGGGGAGATACGCAGTATTTT.